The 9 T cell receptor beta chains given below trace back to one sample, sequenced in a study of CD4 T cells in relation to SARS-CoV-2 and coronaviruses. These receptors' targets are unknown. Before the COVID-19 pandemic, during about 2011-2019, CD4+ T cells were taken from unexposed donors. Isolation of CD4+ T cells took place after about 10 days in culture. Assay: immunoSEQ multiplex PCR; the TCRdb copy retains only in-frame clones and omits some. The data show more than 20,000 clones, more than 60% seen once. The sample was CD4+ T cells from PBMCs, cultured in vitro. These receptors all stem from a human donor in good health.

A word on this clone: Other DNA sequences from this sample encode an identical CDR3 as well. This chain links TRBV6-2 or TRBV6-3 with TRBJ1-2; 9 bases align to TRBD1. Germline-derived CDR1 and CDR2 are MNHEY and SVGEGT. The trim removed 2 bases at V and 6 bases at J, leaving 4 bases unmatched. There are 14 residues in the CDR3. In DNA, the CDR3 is TGTGCCAGCAGTTACCCGGACAGGGGCCATGGCTACACCTTC. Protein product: CASSYPDRGHGYTF.

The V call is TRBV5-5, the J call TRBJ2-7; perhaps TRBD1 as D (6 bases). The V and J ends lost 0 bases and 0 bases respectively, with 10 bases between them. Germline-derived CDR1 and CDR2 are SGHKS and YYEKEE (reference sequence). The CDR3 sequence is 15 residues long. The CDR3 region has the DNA TGTGCCAGCAGCTTGGTTTTGGGACACTCCTACGAGCAGTACTTC. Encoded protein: CASSLVLGHSYEQYF.

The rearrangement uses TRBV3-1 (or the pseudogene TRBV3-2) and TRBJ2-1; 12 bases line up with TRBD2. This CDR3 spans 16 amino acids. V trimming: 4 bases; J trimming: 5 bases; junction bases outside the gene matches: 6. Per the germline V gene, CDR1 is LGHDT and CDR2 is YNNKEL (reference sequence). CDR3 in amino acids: CASSPGRLAGDNEQFF. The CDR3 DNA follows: TGTGCCAGCAGCCCTGGCCGACTAGCGGGAGACAATGAGCAGTTCTTC.

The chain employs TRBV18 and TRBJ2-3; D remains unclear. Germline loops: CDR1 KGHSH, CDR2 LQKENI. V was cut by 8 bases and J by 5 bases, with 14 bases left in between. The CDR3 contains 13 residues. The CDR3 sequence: CASVPGRRDTQYF. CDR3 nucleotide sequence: TGTGCCAGCGTACCAGGAAGGCGAGATACGCAGTATTTT.

The CDR3 DNA reads as TGCGCCAGCAGCTTCAGCGGGGCCTTGGATGAGCAGTTCTTC. Its protein product is CASSFSGALDEQFF. V gene TRBV5-1 combines with J gene TRBJ2-1; the match to TRBD2 covers 7 bases. The CDR3 totals 14 residues. Unmatched junction bases numbered 7, after V lost 2 bases and J lost 8 bases. Germline V CDR1 and CDR2: SGHRS, YFSETQ.

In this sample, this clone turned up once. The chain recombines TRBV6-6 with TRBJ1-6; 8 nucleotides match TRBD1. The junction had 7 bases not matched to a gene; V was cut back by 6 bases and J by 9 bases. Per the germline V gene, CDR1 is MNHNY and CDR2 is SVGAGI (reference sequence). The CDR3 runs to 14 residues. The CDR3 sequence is CASRFRGRSSPLHF. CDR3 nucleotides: TGTGCCAGCAGGTTCAGGGGGCGAAGTTCACCCCTCCACTTT.

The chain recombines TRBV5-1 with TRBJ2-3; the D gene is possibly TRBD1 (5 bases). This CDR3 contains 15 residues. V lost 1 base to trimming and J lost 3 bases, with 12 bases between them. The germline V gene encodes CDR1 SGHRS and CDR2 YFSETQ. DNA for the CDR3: TGCGCCAGCAGCTTGAGGGCTGCAGGGACAGATACGCAGTATTTT. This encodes CASSLRAAGTDTQYF.

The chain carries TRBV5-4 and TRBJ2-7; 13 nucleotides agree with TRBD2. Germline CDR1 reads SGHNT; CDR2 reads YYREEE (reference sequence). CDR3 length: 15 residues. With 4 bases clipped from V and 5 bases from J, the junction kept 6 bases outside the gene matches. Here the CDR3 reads CASSPGLAGRNEQYF. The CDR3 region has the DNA TGTGCCAGCAGCCCGGGACTAGCGGGACGGAACGAGCAGTACTTC. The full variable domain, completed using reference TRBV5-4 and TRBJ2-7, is ETGVTQSPTHLIKTRGQQVTLRCSSQSGHNTVSWYQQALGQGPQFIFQYYREEENGRGNFPPRFSGLQFPNYSSELNVNALELDDSALYLCASSPGLAGRNEQYFGPGTRLTVT.

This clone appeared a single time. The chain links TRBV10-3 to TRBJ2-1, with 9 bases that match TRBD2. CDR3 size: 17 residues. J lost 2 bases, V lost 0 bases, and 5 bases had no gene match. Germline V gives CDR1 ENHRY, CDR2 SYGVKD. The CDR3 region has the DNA TGTGCCATCAGTGAGTCCAGGGCTAGCGGGGCCTACAATGAGCAGTTCTTC. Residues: CAISESRASGAYNEQFF.